This TCR beta chain came from a study of blood T cell repertoires in COVID-19. Overall study context: Italy, Spain and the United States were the sources of the convalescent and acute COVID-19 samples.

In the original workflow: Counts of nucleated cells, estimated from reference gene primer amplification, were obtained. Here immunoSEQ multiplex PCR was the method, and the copy in TCRdb shows in-frame clones only, minus some. V, J and clone size reflect that table, while D and trimming were determined from the DNA. The sample contains 93,000 or so clones, roughly nine tenths of which appear only once. The ends were cut back, 3 bases at V and 6 bases at J, with 13 bases in the middle. CDR1 LNHDA and CDR2 SQIVND come from the germline V gene (reference sequence). The CDR3 runs to 14 residues. The sequence came from a woman of 80 years or more in a cohort sampled during active COVID-19. Source material: peripheral blood. This chain uses TRBV19 with TRBJ2-3; D may be TRBD2 (6 bases). The DNA for the CDR3 is TGTGCCAGTAGTATCGCGACTAGTGCCGATACGCAGTATTTT. This encodes CASSIATSADTQYF.